This entry describes one T cell receptor (beta chain). Its antigen is currently unknown. These data are taken from a study of Ad26.COV2.S vaccination and SARS-CoV-2 variants. Overall study: Recipients of Ad26.COV2.S got it intramuscularly, once or twice 56 days apart.

Profiling relied on immunoSEQ multiplex PCR, and the TCRdb table lists in-frame clones only, not all of them. Of around 350,000 clones listed, 70% to 90% are singletons. Indicated treatment: around 19 received Ad26.COV2.S at low or high dose, single or two shots; about 5 received placebo; per-sample allocation not given. After the first vaccine or placebo injection, samples were drawn on day 63. An adult aged 18-55 years in Boston served as the donor. The germline V and J ends were trimmed by 6 bases and 5 bases, with 16 bases remaining between them. The germline gives CDR1 LNHDA, CDR2 SQIVND (reference sequence). This CDR3 region has 14 residues. Findings and caveats of the study: Vaccine recipients showed a spike-specific TCR breadth that was higher than in placebo recipients.

The sequencing here drew on peripheral blood, taken in a trial of Ad26.COV2.S vaccine versus placebo. This chain joins TRBV19 and TRBJ2-5; D gene unclear. The receptor's source is a person between 18 and 65 years old who received the Ad26.COV2.S COVID-19 vaccine or a placebo. The CDR3 protein is CASRDLGGRETQYF. The CDR3 nucleotides read TGTGCCAGTAGAGATCTGGGTGGGCGCGAGACCCAGTACTTC.